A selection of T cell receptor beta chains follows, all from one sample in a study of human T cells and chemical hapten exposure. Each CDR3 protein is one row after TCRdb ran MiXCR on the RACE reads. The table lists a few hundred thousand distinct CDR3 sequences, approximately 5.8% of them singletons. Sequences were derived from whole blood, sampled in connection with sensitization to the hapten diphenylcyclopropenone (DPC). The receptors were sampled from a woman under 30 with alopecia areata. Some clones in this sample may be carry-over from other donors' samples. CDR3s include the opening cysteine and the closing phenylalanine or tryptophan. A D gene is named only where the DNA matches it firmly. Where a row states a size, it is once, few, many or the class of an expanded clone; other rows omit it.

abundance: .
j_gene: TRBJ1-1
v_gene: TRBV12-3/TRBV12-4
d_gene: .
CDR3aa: CASSSSVAGLIGAFF
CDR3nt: TGTGCCAGCAGTTCCTCGGTTGCAGGGCTTATAGGGGCTTTCTTT

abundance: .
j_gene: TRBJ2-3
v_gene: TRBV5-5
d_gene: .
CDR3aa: CASSATFTDTQYF
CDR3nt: TGTGCCAGCAGCGCCACATTCACAGATACGCAGTATTTT

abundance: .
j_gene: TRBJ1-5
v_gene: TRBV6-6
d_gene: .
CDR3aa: CASTDSYQPQHF
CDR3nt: TGTGCCAGCACAGACAGCTATCAGCCCCAGCATTTT

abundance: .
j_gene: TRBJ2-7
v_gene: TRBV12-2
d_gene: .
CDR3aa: CASRLAPPGGRSYEQYF
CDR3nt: TGTGCAAGTCGCTTAGCCCCGCCGGGGGGCCGCTCCTACGAGCAGTACTTC

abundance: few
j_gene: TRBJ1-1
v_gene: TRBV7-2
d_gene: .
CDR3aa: CASSLELRGSTGSGPEAFF
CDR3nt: TGTGCCAGCAGCTTAGAGTTAAGGGGCAGTACAGGATCGGGCCCTGAAGCTTTCTTT

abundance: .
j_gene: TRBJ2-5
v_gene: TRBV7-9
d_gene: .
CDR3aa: CASSLSTRESETQYF
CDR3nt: TGTGCCAGCAGCTTATCCACCAGGGAGTCGGAGACCCAGTACTTC

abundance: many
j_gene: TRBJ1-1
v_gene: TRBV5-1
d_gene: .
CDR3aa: CASSLVRGRTEAFF
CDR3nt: TGCGCCAGCAGCTTGGTCCGGGGAAGGACTGAAGCTTTCTTT

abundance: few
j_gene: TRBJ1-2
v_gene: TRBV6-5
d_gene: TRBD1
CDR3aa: CASSYGGQGYGYTF
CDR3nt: TGTGCCAGCAGTTACGGGGGACAGGGATATGGCTACACCTTC

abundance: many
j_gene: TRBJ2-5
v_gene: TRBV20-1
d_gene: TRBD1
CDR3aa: CSARGSGQRYLISETQYF
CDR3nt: TGCAGTGCTAGAGGATCGGGACAGCGTTATTTAATTTCGGAGACCCAGTACTTC

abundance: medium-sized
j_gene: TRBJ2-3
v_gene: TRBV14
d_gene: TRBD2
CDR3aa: CASSQGTSGGADTQYF
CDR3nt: TGTGCCAGCAGCCAAGGTACTAGCGGGGGCGCAGATACGCAGTATTTT

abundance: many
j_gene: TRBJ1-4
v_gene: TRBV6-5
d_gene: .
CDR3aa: CASSYGQAEEKLFF
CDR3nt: TGTGCCAGCAGTTACGGGCAGGCGGAGGAAAAACTGTTTTTT

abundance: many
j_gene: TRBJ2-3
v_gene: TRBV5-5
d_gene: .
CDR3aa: CASSLVGSLGADTQYF
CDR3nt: TGTGCCAGCAGCTTGGTTGGTTCGCTGGGGGCGGATACGCAGTATTTT

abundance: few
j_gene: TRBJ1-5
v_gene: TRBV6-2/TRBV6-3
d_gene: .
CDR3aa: CASSYDNLQASRYQPQHF
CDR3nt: TGTGCCAGCAGTTACGATAACTTGCAGGCATCACGTTATCAGCCCCAGCATTTT

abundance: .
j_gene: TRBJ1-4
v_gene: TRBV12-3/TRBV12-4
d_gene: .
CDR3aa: CASSPGGAPLNEKLFF
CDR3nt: TGTGCCAGCAGTCCAGGCGGGGCGCCATTGAATGAAAAACTGTTTTTT

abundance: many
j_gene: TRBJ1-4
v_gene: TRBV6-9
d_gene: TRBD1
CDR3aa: CASSGQAEELF
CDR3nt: TGTGCCAGCAGTGGACAGGCTGAGGAACTTTTT

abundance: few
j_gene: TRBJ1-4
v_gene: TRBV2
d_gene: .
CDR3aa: CATTDGNEKLFF
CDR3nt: TGTGCCACCACGGACGGAAATGAAAAACTGTTTTTT

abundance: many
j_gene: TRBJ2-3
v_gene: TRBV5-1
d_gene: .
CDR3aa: CASSPLLGTDTQYF
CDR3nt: TGCGCCAGCAGCCCGCTCCTAGGCACAGATACGCAGTATTTT

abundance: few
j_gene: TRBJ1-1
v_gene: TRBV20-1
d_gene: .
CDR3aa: CSAGETGNTEAFF
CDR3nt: TGCAGTGCTGGGGAGACAGGTAACACTGAAGCTTTCTTT

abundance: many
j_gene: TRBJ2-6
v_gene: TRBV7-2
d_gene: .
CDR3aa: CASSLEMYGSGANVLTF
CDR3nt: TGTGCCAGCAGCTTAGAGATGTACGGCTCTGGGGCCAACGTCCTGACTTTC

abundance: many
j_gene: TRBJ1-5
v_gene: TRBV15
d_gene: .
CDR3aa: CATSLGKAQPQHF
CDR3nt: TGTGCCACCAGCTTGGGGAAGGCTCAGCCCCAGCATTTT

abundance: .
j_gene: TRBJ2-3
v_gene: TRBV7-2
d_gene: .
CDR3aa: CASSFSGDTQYF
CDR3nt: TGTGCCAGCAGCTTTAGTGGGGATACGCAGTATTTT

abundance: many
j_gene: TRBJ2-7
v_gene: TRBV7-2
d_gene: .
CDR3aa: CASREMGVAGDYEQYF
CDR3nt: TGTGCCAGCAGGGAAATGGGGGTGGCTGGGGACTACGAGCAGTACTTC

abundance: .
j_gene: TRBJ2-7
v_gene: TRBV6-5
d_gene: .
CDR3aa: CASSSSGLGYYEQYF
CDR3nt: TGTGCCAGCAGTTCGTCAGGGCTGGGGTACTACGAGCAGTACTTC

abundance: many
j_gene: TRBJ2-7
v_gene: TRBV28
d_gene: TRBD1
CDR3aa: CASSLTGGLAYEQYF
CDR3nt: TGTGCCAGCAGTTTAACAGGGGGTCTTGCCTACGAGCAGTACTTC

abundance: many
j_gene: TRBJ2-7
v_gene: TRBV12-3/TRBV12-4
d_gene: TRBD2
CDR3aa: CASSFIAGNEQYF
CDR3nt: TGTGCCAGCAGTTTTATAGCGGGGAACGAGCAGTACTTC

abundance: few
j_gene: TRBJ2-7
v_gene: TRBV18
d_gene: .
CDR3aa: CASSPRATGNEQYF
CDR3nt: TGTGCCAGCTCACCACGGGCAACCGGTAACGAGCAGTACTTC

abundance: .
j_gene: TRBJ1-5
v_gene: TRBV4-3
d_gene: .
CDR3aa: CARNSDRNQPQHF
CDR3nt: TGCGCCAGGAATTCGGACAGAAATCAGCCCCAGCATTTT

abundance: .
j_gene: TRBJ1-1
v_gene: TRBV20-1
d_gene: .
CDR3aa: CSAPSVPFTTEAFF
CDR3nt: TGCAGTGCCCCGTCAGTACCTTTTACCACTGAAGCTTTCTTT

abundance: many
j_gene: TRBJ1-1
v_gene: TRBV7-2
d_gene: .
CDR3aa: CASSLDRTATEAFF
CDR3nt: TGTGCCAGCAGCTTAGATAGGACAGCCACTGAAGCTTTCTTT

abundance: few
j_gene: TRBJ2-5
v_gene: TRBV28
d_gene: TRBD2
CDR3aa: CASSYRTSGGLRAETQYF
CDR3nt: TGTGCCAGCAGTTACAGGACTAGCGGGGGGCTCCGGGCAGAGACCCAGTACTTC

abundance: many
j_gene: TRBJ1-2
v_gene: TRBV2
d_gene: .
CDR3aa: CASRVRSGVTNYGYTF
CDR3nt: TGTGCCAGCAGAGTGAGAAGTGGGGTTACTAACTATGGCTACACCTTC

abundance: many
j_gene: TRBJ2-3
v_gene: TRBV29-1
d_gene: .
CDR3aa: CSVTRTDTQYF
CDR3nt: TGCAGCGTTACCCGCACAGATACGCAGTATTTT

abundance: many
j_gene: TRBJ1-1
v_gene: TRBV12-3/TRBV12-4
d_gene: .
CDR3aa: CASSLARWDTEAFF
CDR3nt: TGTGCCAGCAGTTTAGCGCGATGGGACACTGAAGCTTTCTTT

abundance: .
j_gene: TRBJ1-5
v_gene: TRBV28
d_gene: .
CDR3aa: CARRQSSNQPQHF
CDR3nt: TGTGCCAGGCGACAGAGTAGCAATCAGCCCCAGCATTTT

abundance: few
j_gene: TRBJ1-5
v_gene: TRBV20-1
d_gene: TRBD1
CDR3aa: CSASALTGGYQPQHF
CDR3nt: TGCAGTGCATCTGCCCTAACAGGGGGCTATCAGCCCCAGCATTTT

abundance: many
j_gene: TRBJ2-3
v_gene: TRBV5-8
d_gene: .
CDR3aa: CASRTDSPSTDTQYF
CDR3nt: TGTGCCAGCAGGACAGACAGTCCTAGCACAGATACGCAGTATTTT

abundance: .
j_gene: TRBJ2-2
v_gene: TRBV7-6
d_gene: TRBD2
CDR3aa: CASSTWGRDTGELFF
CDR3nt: TGTGCCAGCAGCACCTGGGGGAGGGACACCGGGGAGCTGTTTTTT

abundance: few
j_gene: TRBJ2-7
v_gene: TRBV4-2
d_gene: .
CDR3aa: CASSQDKGGEQYF
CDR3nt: TGTGCCAGCAGCCAAGATAAAGGCGGCGAGCAGTACTTC

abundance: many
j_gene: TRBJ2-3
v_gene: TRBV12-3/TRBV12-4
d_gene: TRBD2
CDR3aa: CASSLSGGLQDTQYF
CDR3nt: TGTGCCAGCAGTTTATCGGGGGGATTACAAGATACGCAGTATTTT

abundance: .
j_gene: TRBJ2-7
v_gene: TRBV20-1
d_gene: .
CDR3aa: CSADLPAETYEQYF
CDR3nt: TGCAGTGCCGACCTCCCAGCGGAGACCTACGAGCAGTACTTC

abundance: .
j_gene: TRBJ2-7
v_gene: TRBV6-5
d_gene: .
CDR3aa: CASSYGGTNTYEQYF
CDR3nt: TGTGCCAGCAGTTACGGGGGAACCAATACCTACGAGCAGTACTTC

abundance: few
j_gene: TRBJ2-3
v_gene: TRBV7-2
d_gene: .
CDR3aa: CASSFPKSTDTQYF
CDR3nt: TGTGCCAGCAGCTTCCCGAAAAGCACAGATACGCAGTATTTT

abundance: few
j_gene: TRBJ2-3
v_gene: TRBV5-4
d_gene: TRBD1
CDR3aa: CASSPGTQTGIAQYF
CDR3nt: TGTGCCAGCAGCCCAGGAACCCAGACAGGGATTGCGCAGTATTTT

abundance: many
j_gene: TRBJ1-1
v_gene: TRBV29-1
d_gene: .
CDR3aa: CSVVLQRNTEAFF
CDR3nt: TGCAGCGTTGTGTTGCAGCGGAACACTGAAGCTTTCTTT

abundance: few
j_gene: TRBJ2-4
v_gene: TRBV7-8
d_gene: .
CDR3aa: CASSSVAPWGAKRGNIQYF
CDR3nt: TGTGCCAGCAGCTCTGTCGCCCCATGGGGGGCGAAAAGAGGAAACATTCAGTACTTC

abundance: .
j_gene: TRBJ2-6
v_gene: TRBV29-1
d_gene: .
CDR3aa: CSVGSGGSSGANVLTF
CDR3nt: TGCAGCGTTGGGTCAGGGGGGAGCTCTGGGGCCAACGTCCTGACTTTC

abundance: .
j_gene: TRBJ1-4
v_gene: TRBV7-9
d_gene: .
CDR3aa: CASSLVHEKLFF
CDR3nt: TGTGCCAGCAGCTTAGTACATGAAAAACTGTTTTTT

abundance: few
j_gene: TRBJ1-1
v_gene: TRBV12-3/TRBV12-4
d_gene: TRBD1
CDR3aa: CASRGTGVEAFF
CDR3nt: TGTGCCAGCAGAGGGACAGGGGTTGAAGCTTTCTTT

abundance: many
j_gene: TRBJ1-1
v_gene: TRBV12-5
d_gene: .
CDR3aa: CASGLVPGTEAFF
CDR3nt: TGTGCTAGTGGTTTGGTACCAGGCACTGAAGCTTTCTTT

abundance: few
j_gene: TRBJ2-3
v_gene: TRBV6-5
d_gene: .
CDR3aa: CASSYARAEGTQYF
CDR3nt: TGTGCCAGCAGTTATGCCCGTGCTGAAGGCACGCAGTATTTT

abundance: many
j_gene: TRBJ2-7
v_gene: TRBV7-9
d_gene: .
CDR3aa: CASSLDPSYEQYF
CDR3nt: TGTGCCAGCAGCTTAGACCCATCCTACGAGCAGTACTTC

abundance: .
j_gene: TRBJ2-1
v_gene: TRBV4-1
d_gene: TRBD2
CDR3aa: CASSHGLAGDNEQFF
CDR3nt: TGCGCCAGCAGCCATGGACTAGCGGGGGACAATGAGCAGTTCTTC

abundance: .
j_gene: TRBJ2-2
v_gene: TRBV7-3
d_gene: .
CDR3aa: CASSLLQNTGELFF
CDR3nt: TGTGCCAGCAGCTTATTACAGAACACCGGGGAGCTGTTTTTT

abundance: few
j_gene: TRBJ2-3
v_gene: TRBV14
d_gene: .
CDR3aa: CASSPRGYTDTQYF
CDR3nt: TGTGCCAGCAGCCCAAGGGGTTACACAGATACGCAGTATTTT